The entry below describes one T cell receptor (beta chain). The clone's antigen remains unknown. No much larger clonotype is one base removed from it; base qualities were not supplied. The immunoSEQ Assay, a bias-controlled multiplex PCR, was used to amplify TCRbeta CDR3 regions from genomic DNA. Per the original workflow: The number of nucleated cells in each sample was estimated from the amplification of reference gene primers within the assay. To quantify the absolute abundance of each unique TCRbeta CDR3 rearrangement, sequence reads were collapsed and filtered. For each sample, productive Simpson clonality was calculated as the square root of Simpson's diversity index across productive rearrangements. TCRdb holds this immuneACCESS table with in-frame rearrangements only. Some clones are missing; in checked studies, unresolved V genes explain under half, and the rest has no known cause. V, J and clone size derive from that table, while D and trimming were established from the DNA sequence. The sample table lists 180,000 or so clones, roughly three quarters of them with a count of one. Roughly 8.7% of the sample is held by the ten biggest clonotypes.

This sample stems from a study of blood T cell repertoires in COVID-19 (dated by TCRdb to the early 2020s). About the full investigation: Collaborator samples came from the United States, Italy and Spain and covered acute and convalescent phases of COVID-19. The prospective study material was composed of cDNA or gDNA derived from T cells, B-cell-depleted T cells, or PBMCs. Deeply sampled blood TCRbeta repertoires from subjects exposed to, actively infected with, or recovered from COVID-19 were included in the dataset. The repertoires were made available in a free public database intended to serve as a resource for research on the immune response to SARS-CoV-2. Samples came from the ongoing ImmuneRACE study (first 160 participants) plus 1,254 subjects from 6 global collaborators. Sample metadata almost always included a de-identified subject ID, COVID-19 status, age in years and sex. Where HLA class I and class II types were available, the types were taken from metadata supplied by the sample provider, not from assay-based typing.

The collaborating institutions used their own protocols to collect whole blood in K2EDTA tubes. Collaborator samples were shipped for TCRbeta analysis as frozen whole blood, isolated PBMCs, or DNA extracted from either sample type. The research as a whole found: Clinical and demographic metadata were provided uncurated, with the amount varying by source and participant.

The germline V end is reduced by 7 bases and the J end by 4 bases; junction bases left unmatched: 13. The CDR3 goes from the cysteine to the phenylalanine over 17 residues. The CDR3 DNA has 51 bases and is translated from base 1. Via the germline V gene, CDR1 is SGDLS and CDR2 YYNGEE. The V and J genes are TRBV9 and TRBJ2-2; 10 middle bases align to TRBD2. This TCR derives from a woman aged 45-65 years with active or convalescent COVID-19. The sequenced material came from peripheral blood. Here is the DNA: TGTGCCAGCTCCCAGGCCAGCGGGGGGGCTAGCACCGGGGAGCTGTTTTTT. Its translation is CASSQASGGASTGELFF.